These 14 T cell receptor beta chains came from one sample sequenced in a study of blood T cell repertoires in COVID-19. Assay: immunoSEQ multiplex PCR; the TCRdb copy retains only in-frame clones and omits some. The sample holds under 300,000 clones, approximately 81% seen once. Sample: peripheral blood. The receptors come from a woman aged 60-70 years with active or convalescent COVID-19.

V is TRBV7-9 and J is TRBJ1-4, with 7 nucleotides matching TRBD1. The germline V gene has CDR1 SEHNR and CDR2 FQNEAQ (reference sequence). The CDR3 has 14 residues. With V trimmed by 4 bases and J by 4 bases, 3 bases remained unmatched. The CDR3 sequence is CASSSGQLNEKLFF. The CDR3 DNA reads as TGTGCCAGCAGCTCGGGACAGCTTAATGAAAAACTGTTTTTT.

The chain carries TRBV6-6 and TRBJ1-2; D may be TRBD1 (6 bases). The length of the CDR3 is 13 residues. The ends were cut back, 4 bases at V and 6 bases at J, with 12 bases in the middle. From germline, CDR1 is MNHNY and CDR2 SVGAGI (reference sequence). DNA for the CDR3: TGTGCCAGCAGTTCCTCGGGGGCGGATGGCTACACCTTC. As protein: CASSSSGADGYTF.

The chain combines TRBV6-1 with TRBJ1-5, with D possibly being TRBD1 (6 bases). CDR1 and CDR2 (germline): MNHNS, SASEGT. Trimming removed 3 bases from V and 0 bases from J, with 12 bases in between. This CDR3 is 16 amino acids long. The CDR3 DNA sequence: TGTGCCAGCAGTGAGGGAGGGGGGTATAGCAATCAGCCCCAGCATTTT. This codes for CASSEGGGYSNQPQHF.

V is TRBV7-3 and J is TRBJ2-1; D may be TRBD1 (6 bases). Trimming shortened V by 4 bases and J by 8 bases, and 24 bases separated the two germline ends. The CDR3 has 17 residues. The germline gives CDR1 SGHTA, CDR2 FQGTGA. CDR3 region: CASSSGVSSRGGYEQFF. Written as DNA, the CDR3 is TGTGCCAGCAGCTCTGGGGTTTCTAGCAGGGGCGGGTATGAGCAGTTCTTC. Based on the CDR3 plus reference TRBV7-3 and TRBJ2-1, the full variable domain is GAGVSQTPSNKVTEKGKYVELRCDPISGHTALYWYRQSLGQGPEFLIYFQGTGAADDSGLPNDRFFAVRPEGSVSTLKIQRTERGDSAVYLCASSSGVSSRGGYEQFFGPGTRLTVL.

This clone was seen a handful of times. This rearrangement joins TRBV5-4 to TRBJ1-3, with D possibly TRBD1 on 5 matching bases. V lost 0 bases, J lost 4 bases, and 14 bases lay in between. Germline V lookup: CDR1 SGHNT, CDR2 YYREEE (reference sequence). This CDR3 is 16 amino acids long. The CDR3 DNA reads TGTGCCAGCAGCTTGGCCCTAGACAGTACCGGAAACACCATATATTTT. Translation: CASSLALDSTGNTIYF. The whole variable domain, filled in from reference TRBV5-4 and TRBJ1-3, reads ETGVTQSPTHLIKTRGQQVTLRCSSQSGHNTVSWYQQALGQGPQFIFQYYREEENGRGNFPPRFSGLQFPNYSSELNVNALELDDSALYLCASSLALDSTGNTIYFGEGSWLTVV.

As DNA, the CDR3 is TGCAGTGCTAGTGAGGAGGGGATCCACATGGGCACTGAAGCTTTCTTT. Translated, it gives CSASEEGIHMGTEAFF. The chain links TRBV20-1 to TRBJ1-1; tentative D call: TRBD1 (5 bases). The V gene lost 3 bases and the J gene lost 4 bases, with 21 bases spanning the gap. The length of the CDR3 is 16 residues. From germline, CDR1 is DFQATT and CDR2 SNEGSKA (reference sequence).

This rearrangement joins TRBV27 to TRBJ1-1; perhaps TRBD1 as D (5 bases). V lost 7 bases, J lost 2 bases, and 14 bases lay in between. This CDR3 comprises 14 residues. Germline V CDR1 and CDR2: MNHEY, SMNVEV (reference sequence). In DNA, the CDR3 is TGTGCCAGCAACCTCAGCGGGGCAAACACTGAAGCTTTCTTT. As protein: CASNLSGANTEAFF.

The chain has TRBV5-5 and TRBJ1-2; D not certain. Trimming removed 4 bases at V and 10 bases at J, with 14 bases between. The germline V gene encodes CDR1 SGHKS and CDR2 YYEKEE (reference sequence). The CDR3 totals 12 residues. The CDR3 DNA sequence: TGTGCCAGCAGCGGGAGGGAGTGGGACTACACCTTC. This sequence encodes CASSGREWDYTF.

The rearrangement joins TRBV12-3 or TRBV12-4 to TRBJ2-3; 8 bases map to TRBD1. Losses at the gene ends were 6 bases for V and 5 bases for J; bases not matched to a gene: 4. The CDR3 runs to 13 residues. The CDR3 reads CASSLDRVDTQYF. The CDR3 DNA sequence: TGTGCCAGCAGCCTGGACAGGGTAGATACGCAGTATTTT.

The chain is built from TRBV7-3 and TRBJ2-3; D may be TRBD2 (5 bases). V was cut by 2 bases and J by 2 bases, with 11 bases left in between. The CDR3 spans 15 residues. In germline, CDR1 is SGHTA, CDR2 FQGTGA. CDR3 nucleotide sequence: TGTGCCAGCAGCTTAGGGCTAGCCGCCACAGATACGCAGTATTTT. Protein: CASSLGLAATDTQYF.

This clone was counted many times. J is TRBJ2-7 and V is TRBV25-1, with TRBD1 identical over 7 bases. The CDR3 totals 13 residues. CDR1 is MGHDK and CDR2 is SYGVNS in the germline V gene. The V gene end was trimmed by 4 bases and the J gene end by 2 bases; junction bases not matched to a gene: 2. In DNA, the CDR3 is TGTGCCAGCAGTGGACAGGGTACCTACGAGCAGTACTTC. This encodes CASSGQGTYEQYF.

The J gene is TRBJ2-1, the V gene TRBV7-3; D might be TRBD1 (5 bases). The CDR3 spans 14 residues. CDR1 is SGHTA, CDR2 FQGTGA, per germline. V was pared by 2 bases and J by 5 bases, with 10 bases between. In DNA form, the CDR3 reads TGTGCCAGCAGCTTATCTTCAGGGAACAATGAGCAGTTCTTC. Encoded protein: CASSLSSGNNEQFF.

This chain uses TRBV7-2 with TRBJ2-1; D perhaps matches TRBD2 (6 bases). CDR1 is SGHTA, CDR2 FQGNSA, per germline. The length of the CDR3 is 15 residues. Deletions cut 2 bases from V and 7 bases from J, with 15 bases between. DNA of the CDR3: TGTGCCAGCAGCTTATCCTCTAGCGTACGAAATGAGCAGTTCTTC. This translates into CASSLSSSVRNEQFF.

The rearrangement links TRBV6-2 or TRBV6-3 to TRBJ2-2, with TRBD2 matching 8 bases. CDR1 is MNHEY and CDR2 is SVGEGT in the germline V gene. The CDR3 length is 16 residues. J gave up 1 base and V 6 bases, and 7 bases lay outside the gene matches. CDR3 sequence (DNA): TGTGCCAGCAGCCCTCCCGGGGGGGTGAACACCGGGGAGCTGTTTTTT. This encodes CASSPPGGVNTGELFF.